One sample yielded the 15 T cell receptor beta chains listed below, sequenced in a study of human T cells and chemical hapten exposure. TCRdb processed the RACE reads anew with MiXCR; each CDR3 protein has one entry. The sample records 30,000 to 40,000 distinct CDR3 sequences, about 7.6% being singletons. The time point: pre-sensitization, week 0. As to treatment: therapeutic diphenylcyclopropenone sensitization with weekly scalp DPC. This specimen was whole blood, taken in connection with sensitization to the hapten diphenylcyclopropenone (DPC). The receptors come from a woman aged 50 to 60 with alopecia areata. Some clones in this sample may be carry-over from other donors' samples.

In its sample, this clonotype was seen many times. The CDR3 DNA reads TGTGCCAGCAGTTACTCGAGGACCAAGAGGGGCGATACGCAGTATTTT. Its translation is CASSYSRTKRGDTQYF. The chain carries TRBV6-5 and TRBJ2-3, with D tentatively TRBD1 or TRBD2 (5 bases each). CDR3 length equals 16 residues. From germline, CDR1 is MNHEY and CDR2 SVGAGI. Deletions cut 0 bases from V and 6 bases from J, with 16 bases between.

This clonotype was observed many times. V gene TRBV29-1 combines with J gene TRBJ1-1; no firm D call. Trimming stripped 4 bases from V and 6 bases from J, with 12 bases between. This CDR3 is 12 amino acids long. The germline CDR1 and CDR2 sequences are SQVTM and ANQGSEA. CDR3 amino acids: CSVGLAQPEAFF. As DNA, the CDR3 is TGCAGCGTTGGATTGGCGCAACCTGAAGCTTTCTTT.

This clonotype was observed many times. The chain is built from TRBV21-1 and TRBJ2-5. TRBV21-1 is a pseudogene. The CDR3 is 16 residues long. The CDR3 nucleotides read TGTGCCAGCAGCAAAAGCCGAAGACCTCAACAAGAGACCCAGTACTTC. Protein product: CASSKSRRPQQETQYF.

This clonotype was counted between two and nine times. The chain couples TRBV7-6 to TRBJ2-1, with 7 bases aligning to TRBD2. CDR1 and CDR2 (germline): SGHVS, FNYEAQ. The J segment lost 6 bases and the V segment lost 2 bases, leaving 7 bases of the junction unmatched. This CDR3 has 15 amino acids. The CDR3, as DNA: TGTGCCAGCAGCTTACCCCCTAGCGGTTCCAATGAGCAGTTCTTC. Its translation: CASSLPPSGSNEQFF.

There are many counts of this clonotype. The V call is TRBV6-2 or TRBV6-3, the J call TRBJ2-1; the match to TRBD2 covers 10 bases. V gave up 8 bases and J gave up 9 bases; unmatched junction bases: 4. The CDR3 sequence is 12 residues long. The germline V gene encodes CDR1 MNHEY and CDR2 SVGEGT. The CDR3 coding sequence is TGTGCCAGCCGAGTAGCGGGGGGTGAGCAGTTCTTC. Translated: CASRVAGGEQFF.

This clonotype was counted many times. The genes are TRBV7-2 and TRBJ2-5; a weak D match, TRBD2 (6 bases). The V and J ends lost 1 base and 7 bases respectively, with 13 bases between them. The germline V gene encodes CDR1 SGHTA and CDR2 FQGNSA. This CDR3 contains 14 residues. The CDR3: CASSLVGRETTQYF. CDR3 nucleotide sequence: TGTGCCAGCAGCTTAGTCGGCCGGGAGACGACCCAGTACTTC. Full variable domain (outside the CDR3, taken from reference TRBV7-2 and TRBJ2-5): GAGVSQSPSNKVTEKGKDVELRCDPISGHTALYWYRQSLGQGLEFLIYFQGNSAPDKSGLPSDRFSAERTGGSVSTLTIQRTQQEDSAVYLCASSLVGRETTQYFGPGTRLLVL.

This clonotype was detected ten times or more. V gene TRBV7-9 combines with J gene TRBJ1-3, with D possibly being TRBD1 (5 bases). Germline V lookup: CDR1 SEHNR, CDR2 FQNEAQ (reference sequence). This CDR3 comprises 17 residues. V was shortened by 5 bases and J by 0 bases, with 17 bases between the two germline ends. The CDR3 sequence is CASSHRRAFTSGNTIYF. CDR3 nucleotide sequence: TGTGCCAGCAGCCACCGCAGGGCATTCACCTCTGGAAACACCATATATTTT.

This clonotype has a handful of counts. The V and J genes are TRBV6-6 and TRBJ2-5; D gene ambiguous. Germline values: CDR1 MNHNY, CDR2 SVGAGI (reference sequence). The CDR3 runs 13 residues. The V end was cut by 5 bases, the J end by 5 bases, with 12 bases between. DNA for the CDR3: TGTGCCAGCAGTCCCCGGGCGGAGGAGACCCAGTACTTC. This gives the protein CASSPRAEETQYF.

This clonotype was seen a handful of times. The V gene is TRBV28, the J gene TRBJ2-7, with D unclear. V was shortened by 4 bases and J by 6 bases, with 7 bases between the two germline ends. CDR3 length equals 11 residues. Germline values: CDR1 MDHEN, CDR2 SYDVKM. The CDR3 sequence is CASSSPAEQYF. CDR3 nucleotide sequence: TGTGCCAGCAGTTCACCCGCCGAGCAGTACTTC.

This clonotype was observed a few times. In DNA form, the CDR3 reads TGTGCCAGCAGTATAGCGGGAGTGAATTACGAGCAGTACTTC. Amino acids: CASSIAGVNYEQYF. The chain has TRBV27 and TRBJ2-7, with 9 positions matching TRBD2. Trimming at V came to 5 bases and at J to 4 bases, leaving 6 bases not matched to a gene. The germline CDR1 and CDR2 sequences are MNHEY and SMNVEV (reference sequence). This CDR3 is 14 amino acids long.

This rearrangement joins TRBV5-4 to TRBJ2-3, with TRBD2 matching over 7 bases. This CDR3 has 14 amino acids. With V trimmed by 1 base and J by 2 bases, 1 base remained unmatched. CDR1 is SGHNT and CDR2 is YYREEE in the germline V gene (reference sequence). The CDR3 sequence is CASSLSGNTDTQYF. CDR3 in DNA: TGTGCCAGCAGCTTGAGCGGGAACACAGATACGCAGTATTTT.

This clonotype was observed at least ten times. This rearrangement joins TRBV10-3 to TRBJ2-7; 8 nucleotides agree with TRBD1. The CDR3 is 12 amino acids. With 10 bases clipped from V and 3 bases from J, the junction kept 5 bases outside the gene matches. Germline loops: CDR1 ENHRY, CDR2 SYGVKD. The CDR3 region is CATGQGNYEQYF. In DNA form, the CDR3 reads TGTGCCACCGGACAGGGAAACTACGAGCAGTACTTC.

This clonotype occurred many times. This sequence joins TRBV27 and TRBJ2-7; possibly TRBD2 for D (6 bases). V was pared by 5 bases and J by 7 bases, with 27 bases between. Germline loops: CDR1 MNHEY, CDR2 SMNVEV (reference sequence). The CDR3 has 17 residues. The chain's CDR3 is CASSPIPPAAGPIEQYF. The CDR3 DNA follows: TGTGCCAGCAGTCCTATACCCCCGGCGGCGGGACCTATAGAGCAGTACTTC.

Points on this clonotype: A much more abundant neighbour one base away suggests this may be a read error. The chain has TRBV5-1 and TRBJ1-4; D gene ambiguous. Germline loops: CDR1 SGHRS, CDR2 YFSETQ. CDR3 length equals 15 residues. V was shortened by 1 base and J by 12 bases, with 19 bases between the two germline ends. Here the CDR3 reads CASSLRVAGSRELFF. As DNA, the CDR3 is TGCGCCAGCAGCTTGCGGGTGGCAGGCTCCCGGGAACTGTTTTTT. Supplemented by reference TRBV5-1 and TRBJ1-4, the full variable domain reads KAGVTQTPRYLIKTRGQQVTLSCSPISGHRSVSWYQQTPGQGLQFLFEYFSETQRNKGNFPGRFSGRQFSNSRSEMNVSTLELGDSALYLCASSLRVAGSRELFFGSGTQLSVL.

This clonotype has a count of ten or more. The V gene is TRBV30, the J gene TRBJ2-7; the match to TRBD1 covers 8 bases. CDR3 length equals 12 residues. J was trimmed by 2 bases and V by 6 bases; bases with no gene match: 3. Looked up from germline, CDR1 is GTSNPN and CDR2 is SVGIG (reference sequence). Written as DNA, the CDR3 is TGTGCCTGCGGACAGGGCGCCTACGAGCAGTACTTC. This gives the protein CACGQGAYEQYF.